The next 26 T cell receptor beta chains were all read from a single sample in a study of control samples from healthy donors and cancer patients. Only in-frame clones appear in the TCRdb table, and some are missing; sequencing was by immunoSEQ multiplex PCR. The table records 9,500 to 15,000 clones, roughly 90% of them present only once. Sequencing was done on a sample of formalin-fixed, paraffin-embedded tissue. Receptors originate from a male donor with melanoma.

On this clone: At one boundary the junction diverges from the germline segment, which might be a read error. The chain has TRBV6-1 and TRBJ2-3; 10 bases agree with TRBD2. The CDR3 sequence is 16 residues long. CDR1 MNHNS and CDR2 SASEGT come from the germline V gene. CDR3 region: CANSEGLAGVTDTQYF. CDR3 coding DNA: TGTGCCAACAGTGAAGGTCTAGCGGGAGTTACGGATACGCAGTATTTT.

The chain recombines TRBV3-1 (or the pseudogene TRBV3-2) with TRBJ2-7, with D maybe TRBD2 (6 bases). The CDR3 covers 12 residues. Trimming stripped 10 bases from V and 2 bases from J, with 12 bases between. The germline gives CDR1 LGHDT, CDR2 YNNKEL (reference sequence). The CDR3 sequence: CATGDSPYEQYF. CDR3 DNA: TGTGCCACTGGGGACTCACCCTACGAGCAGTACTTC.

The genes are TRBV3-1 (or the pseudogene TRBV3-2) and TRBJ2-7; D unresolved. This CDR3 spans 13 amino acids. Per the germline V gene, CDR1 is LGHDT and CDR2 is YNNKEL (reference sequence). Trimming shortened V by 0 bases and J by 7 bases, and 10 bases separated the two germline ends. The CDR3, as DNA: TGTGCCAGCAGCCAAGATGTCTGGTCGGAGCAGTACTTC. Translated: CASSQDVWSEQYF.

The chain recombines TRBV29-1 with TRBJ2-5, with no clear D. The CDR3 contains 12 residues. Germline V gene data show CDR1 as SQVTM and CDR2 as ANQGSEA. The V gene lost 3 bases and the J gene lost 1 base, with 6 bases spanning the gap. CDR3 DNA: TGCAGCGTTGAGCCAAGCCAAGAGACCCAGTACTTC. It codes for CSVEPSQETQYF.

This chain uses TRBV9 with TRBJ1-2; D perhaps matches TRBD1 (5 bases). Germline CDR1 is SGDLS and CDR2 is YYNGEE. V lost 2 bases and J 7 bases, leaving 18 bases between the germline ends. CDR3 length: 15 residues. The CDR3 nucleotides are TGTGCCAGCAGCGTTCGGGACCCCTCACGTGGTGGCTACACCTTC. As protein: CASSVRDPSRGGYTF.

This chain connects TRBV6-2 or TRBV6-3 to TRBJ1-5; 8 bases agree with TRBD1. Losses at the gene ends were 5 bases for V and 2 bases for J; bases not matched to a gene: 8. The V gene's germline CDR1 is MNHEY and CDR2 SVGEGT. This CDR3 region has 16 residues. For the CDR3, the DNA is TGTGCCAGCAGTCCACACCTGACAGGGGGCAATCAGCCCCAGCATTTT. Protein: CASSPHLTGGNQPQHF.

The J gene is TRBJ1-2, the V gene TRBV6-5; D is possibly TRBD1 (5 bases). Germline lookup yields CDR1 MNHEY and CDR2 SVGAGI. V gave up 8 bases and J gave up 0 bases, with 10 bases separating them. This CDR3 is built from 13 residues. The CDR3 protein is CASGQGANYGYTF. CDR3 nucleotide sequence: TGTGCCAGCGGGCAGGGCGCTAACTATGGCTACACCTTC.

V is TRBV10-3 and J is TRBJ2-5; 9 nucleotides agree with TRBD2. This CDR3 spans 15 amino acids. Germline V gene sequence: CDR1 ENHRY, CDR2 SYGVKD. V gave up 10 bases and J gave up 5 bases; unmatched junction bases: 14. The CDR3 coding sequence is TGTGCCACGGAACTAGCGGGCGCCAGTGGGGAGACCCAGTACTTC. Its protein product is CATELAGASGETQYF.

This chain links TRBV18 with TRBJ1-5; D unclear. Germline assignment: CDR1 KGHSH and CDR2 LQKENI. V lost 8 bases, J lost 3 bases, and 8 bases lay in between. There are 12 residues in the CDR3. CDR3 region: CASAGYNQPQHF. The CDR3, as DNA: TGTGCCAGCGCCGGGTACAATCAGCCCCAGCATTTT.

This rearrangement joins TRBV9 to TRBJ2-2, with D hard to call. Trimming shortened V by 0 bases and J by 0 bases, and 6 bases separated the two germline ends. The CDR3 covers 15 residues. From germline, CDR1 is SGDLS and CDR2 YYNGEE. CDR3 DNA: TGTGCCAGCAGCGTAGGCAGTACGAACACCGGGGAGCTGTTTTTT. Encoded protein: CASSVGSTNTGELFF.

CDR3: CASSQGGSGRETGEQFF. The CDR3 bases are TGCGCCAGCAGCCAAGGGGGTAGCGGGAGAGAGACGGGGGAGCAGTTCTTC. The chain recombines TRBV4-3 with TRBJ2-1; 9 nucleotides agree with TRBD2. The CDR3 totals 17 residues. Losses at the gene ends were 1 base for V and 10 bases for J; bases not matched to a gene: 14. Looked up from germline, CDR1 is LGHNA and CDR2 is YSLEER.

The J gene is TRBJ1-2, the V gene TRBV3-1 (or the pseudogene TRBV3-2), with 9 bases identical to TRBD1. The CDR3 contains 15 residues. The junction had 3 bases not matched to a gene; V was cut back by 0 bases and J by 4 bases. Germline CDR1 and CDR2: LGHDT and YNNKEL (reference sequence). CDR3 in amino acids: CASSQDMTGGYGYTF. The CDR3 DNA follows: TGTGCCAGCAGCCAAGATATGACAGGGGGCTATGGCTACACCTTC.

The rearrangement uses TRBV29-1 and TRBJ1-1; TRBD1 matches at 7 bases. CDR3 length: 13 amino acids. The V and J ends lost 4 bases and 4 bases, in that order; junction bases with no gene match: 6. The germline V gene has CDR1 SQVTM and CDR2 ANQGSEA. Here the CDR3 reads CSVGNRGSTEAFF. As DNA, the CDR3 is TGCAGCGTTGGGAACAGGGGATCCACTGAAGCTTTCTTT.

Comment on this clone: Relative to the germline gene, one junction end is altered; a read error may explain this. The V gene is TRBV7-9, the J gene TRBJ1-5; D gene ambiguous. Germline CDR1 SEHNR, CDR2 FQNEAQ (reference sequence). The CDR3 runs 14 residues. This chain's CDR3 is CVSMRGDSNQPQHF. CDR3 sequence (DNA): TGTGTCAGCATGCGGGGAGATAGCAATCAGCCCCAGCATTTT.

This clone was seen once. This chain connects TRBV18 to TRBJ1-1, with TRBD1 matching 7 bases. CDR3 size: 13 residues. With 6 bases clipped from V and 6 bases from J, the junction kept 7 bases outside the gene matches. From germline, CDR1 is KGHSH and CDR2 LQKENI. The CDR3, as DNA: TGTGCCAGCTCTTCGACAGGGAGCTCTGAAGCTTTCTTT. It specifies CASSSTGSSEAFF.

A single count supports this clone. The CDR3: CASMSLSGLAGGHYEQYV. For the CDR3, the DNA is TGTGCCAGCATGAGCCTTTCGGGACTAGCGGGAGGACATTACGAGCAGTACGTC. V and J are TRBV25-1 and TRBJ2-7; 15 bases align to TRBD2. This CDR3 has 18 residues. CDR1 is MGHDK and CDR2 is SYGVNS in the germline V gene. V shed 7 bases and J 4 bases; nucleotides not matched to a gene: 14.

This chain joins TRBV12-3 or TRBV12-4 and TRBJ2-3; D not certain. Trimming left V 6 bases short and J 5 bases short, with 9 bases between. The CDR3 covers 12 residues. The CDR3 reads CASSLTRDTQYF. The CDR3 DNA reads TGTGCCAGCAGCCTGACACGAGATACGCAGTATTTT.

The chain uses TRBV5-6 and TRBJ2-5, with D possibly being TRBD1 or TRBD2 (5 bases each). This CDR3 region has 14 residues. V lost 1 base to trimming and J lost 7 bases, with 14 bases between them. Germline V CDR1 and CDR2: SGHDT, YYEEEE. Here the CDR3 DNA reads TGTGCCAGCAGCTTGTTGGCGACAGAGGGGACCCAGTACTTC. Translating it yields CASSLLATEGTQYF.

The chain links TRBV9 to TRBJ2-5, with 9 bases lining up with TRBD1. This CDR3 is built from 15 residues. Germline values: CDR1 SGDLS, CDR2 YYNGEE. Trimming at V came to 4 bases and at J to 4 bases, leaving 8 bases not matched to a gene. The CDR3 DNA is TGTGCCAGCAGCTCCTGGGACAGGGTGAGAGAGACCCAGTACTTC. Translated: CASSSWDRVRETQYF.

The J gene is TRBJ2-7, the V gene TRBV25-1; no clear D gene. The CDR3 consists of 14 residues. Germline CDR1 and CDR2: MGHDK and SYGVNS. Trimming pared 1 base from V and 5 bases from J, leaving 12 bases between. CDR3 sequence reads: CASSEFVGSHEQYF. The CDR3 DNA is TGTGCCAGCAGTGAATTCGTGGGTTCCCACGAGCAGTACTTC.

The CDR3 reads CASSRQGPAKNIQYF. The CDR3 DNA reads TGTGCCAGCAGTCGACAGGGACCAGCCAAAAACATTCAGTACTTC. The J gene is TRBJ2-4, the V gene TRBV5-6; TRBD1 agrees at 7 bases. The CDR3 spans 15 residues. The V gene's germline CDR1 is SGHDT and CDR2 YYEEEE. V trimming: 5 bases; J trimming: 0 bases; junction bases outside the gene matches: 5.

This clone was observed once. The V call is TRBV4-1, the J call TRBJ2-7; unclear D gene. This CDR3 comprises 11 residues. Germline values: CDR1 MGHRA, CDR2 YSYEKL. V gave up 4 bases and J gave up 12 bases, with 13 bases separating them. The CDR3 is CASSRENHLYF. The CDR3 nucleotides read TGCGCCAGCAGCCGAGAGAACCATCTGTACTTC.

V is TRBV18 and J is TRBJ2-1, with 9 bases lining up with TRBD2. Looked up from germline, CDR1 is KGHSH and CDR2 is LQKENI. With V trimmed by 2 bases and J by 4 bases, 3 bases remained unmatched. This CDR3 is 15 amino acids long. The CDR3 nucleotides read TGTGCCAGCTCACCAGGGACTAGCCTTTACAATGAGCAGTTCTTC. This codes for CASSPGTSLYNEQFF.

The chain links TRBV7-8 to TRBJ2-7; no firm D call. Germline CDR1 and CDR2: SGHVS and FQNEAQ. CDR3 size: 14 residues. V shed 2 bases and J shed 4 bases, with 12 bases lying between them. The CDR3 loop is CASSLRYPPYEQYF. CDR3 coding DNA: TGTGCCAGCAGCTTACGTTACCCTCCTTACGAGCAGTACTTC.

The rearrangement joins TRBV19 to TRBJ2-3, with a tentative D call TRBD1 (6 bases). There are 15 residues in the CDR3. Trimming cost V 6 bases and J 4 bases, with 17 bases left between them. Germline assignment: CDR1 LNHDA and CDR2 SQIVND (reference sequence). DNA of the CDR3: TGTGCCAGTAGGAACAGGGTGTTCGGCCCAGATACGCAGTATTTT. It translates to CASRNRVFGPDTQYF.

The rearrangement links TRBV6-4 to TRBJ1-1; D not certain. The CDR3 covers 15 residues. The V end was cut by 0 bases, the J end by 6 bases, with 14 bases between. In germline, CDR1 is MRHNA, CDR2 SNTAGT. The CDR3 spells CASSDSSGGRAEAFF. Written as DNA, the CDR3 is TGTGCCAGCAGTGACTCGTCTGGTGGTCGGGCTGAAGCTTTCTTT.